This T cell receptor beta chain was sequenced for a study of cytotoxic CD8 clonotypes in ibrutinib-treated CLL. Turning to the study itself: Patients attained about 24 partial and 2 complete responses; at median approximately 70 months, around 15 remained remitted while 12 progressed.

The CDR3 runs to 13 residues. Germline loops: CDR1 LNHNV, CDR2 YYDKDF (reference sequence). Trimming left V 5 bases short and J 1 base short, with 8 bases between. Whole-study findings and limits: Contraction or stability on treatment was seen for public clonotypes, which were uncommon.

This clone was found a few times. Its matching antigen is unknown. The table came from immunoSEQ multiplex PCR; TCRdb's copy has only in-frame clones and leaves some out. There are 250,000 to 350,000 clones in the sample; approximately 79% occur only once, and about 5.7% lies in the top ten. Frozen PBMC stocks contributed around 1.9 micrograms of genomic DNA to the TCR beta libraries. The rearrangement uses TRBV15 and TRBJ1-1; D call uncertain. The TCR originated in a human donor with chronic lymphocytic leukemia. This specimen was PBMCs, taken at disease progression, from a patient treated with ibrutinib. The CDR3 DNA is TGTGCCACCAGCCAGACCAGGAACACTGAAGCTTTCTTT. Protein: CATSQTRNTEAFF. Looking up the rest from reference TRBV15 and TRBJ1-1 gives the full variable domain: DAMVIQNPRYQVTQFGKPVTLSCSQTLNHNVMYWYQQKSSQAPKLLFHYYDKDFNNEADTPDNFQSRRPNTSFCFLDIRSPGLGDTAMYLCATSQTRNTEAFFGQGTRLTVV.